The sequence of this T cell receptor (beta chain) was determined in a study of metastatic and nonmetastatic thyroid tumors. TCRdb reanalyzed the PCR reads with MiXCR. The sample lists 8,500 to 13,000 clones; around 10% were seen once. No patient had received any treatment before thyroid surgery. V lost 1 base to trimming and J lost 5 bases, with 18 bases between them. Germline CDR1 reads SNHLY; CDR2 reads FYNNEI. The CDR3 has 18 amino acids. This clone was counted many times. The chain joins TRBV2 to TRBJ1-6; possibly TRBD1 for D (5 bases). The clonotype was recovered from a female donor with papillary thyroid cancer or a benign thyroid nodule (not recorded which). Some clones in this sample may be carry-over from other donors' samples. Sequenced: blood. CDR3 residues: CASSEGVGGGLNNSPLHF. The CDR3 DNA reads as TGTGCCAGCAGTGAAGGAGTCGGGGGAGGCCTAAATAATTCACCCCTCCACTTT.